This passage covers 5 T cell receptor beta chains from one sample sequenced in a study of blood T cells in healthy people across ages. Through a sample-barcoded 5' primer and a J-beta primer mix, a second PCR was run for roughly 6 to 11 cycles. TCRdb passed the 5' RACE reads through MiXCR, listing each CDR3 protein once. Among hundreds of thousands of distinct CDR3 sequences, more than 45% were seen once, and the ten largest hold 22%. The sequenced sample consisted of blood. The source is a man younger than 45 in good health.

This chain joins TRBV12-3 or TRBV12-4 and TRBJ2-3, with 7 nucleotides matching TRBD2. Trimming cost V 5 bases and J 4 bases; bases outside gene matches: 9. The CDR3 is 15 amino acids. CDR3 DNA: TGTGCCAGCAGTGGGGGGGTGGGGGGATCAGATACGCAGTATTTT. Protein: CASSGGVGGSDTQYF.

The V call is TRBV7-2, the J call TRBJ2-1; 11 bases match TRBD2. This CDR3 region has 16 residues. Trimming cost V 5 bases and J 5 bases; bases outside gene matches: 8. The germline gives CDR1 SGHTA, CDR2 FQGNSA. The CDR3 region has the DNA TGTGCCAGCAGCCAGTTGGGACTAGCGGTACACAATGAGCAGTTCTTC. Amino acids: CASSQLGLAVHNEQFF.

J is TRBJ2-4 and V is TRBV7-2; 7 nucleotides line up with TRBD1. Germline V lookup: CDR1 SGHTA, CDR2 FQGNSA. CDR3 length: 14 residues. J lost 5 bases, V lost 5 bases, and 6 bases had no gene match. The CDR3 DNA is TGTGCCAGCAGCATCACCGGGACAGAAAACATTCAGTACTTC. Its translation: CASSITGTENIQYF.

The chain uses TRBV15 and TRBJ2-3; D uncertain. Germline CDR1 LNHNV, CDR2 YYDKDF (reference sequence). Trimming took 0 bases from V and 3 from J, leaving 13 bases between them. The CDR3 is 16 residues long. CDR3 nucleotide sequence: TGTGCCACCAGCAGAGATTCGCGTAGAATAACAGATACGCAGTATTTT. Amino acid sequence: CATSRDSRRITDTQYF.

V usage is TRBV7-2 and J usage is TRBJ2-7; D gene ambiguous. The CDR3 contains 15 residues. V gave up 1 base and J gave up 5 bases, with 15 bases separating them. Per the germline V gene, CDR1 is SGHTA and CDR2 is FQGNSA. CDR3 DNA sequence: TGTGCCAGCAGCTTAGGGTTAGCCGGAGCTAACGAGCAGTACTTC. Encoded protein: CASSLGLAGANEQYF.